This passage covers 20 T cell receptor beta chains from one sample sequenced in a study of OX40 agonist ivuxolimab in advanced cancers. The assay was immunoSEQ multiplex PCR, and TCRdb's table has in-frame clones only and misses some. Of 60,000 or so clones listed, around 93% were seen once; the top ten hold over 20%. The source material was CD4+ or CD8+ T cells sorted from blood, sampled in a trial of the OX40 agonist ivuxolimab. These receptors were obtained from an adult with an advanced solid tumor such as melanoma, head and neck, liver or kidney cancer.

The chain employs TRBV6-1 and TRBJ2-1; 12 positions match TRBD2. The V segment lost 1 base and the J segment 7 bases; nucleotides outside the gene matches: 2. The CDR3 totals 15 residues. The germline gives CDR1 MNHNS, CDR2 SASEGT. The CDR3 protein is CASSEELAGGNEQFF. The CDR3 nucleotides are TGTGCCAGCAGTGAAGAACTAGCGGGGGGTAATGAGCAGTTCTTC.

This chain connects TRBV28 to TRBJ1-5; tentative D call: TRBD1 (6 bases). CDR1 is MDHEN and CDR2 is SYDVKM in the germline V gene. There are 16 residues in the CDR3. The ends were cut back, 8 bases at V and 3 bases at J, with 20 bases in the middle. This CDR3 is CASVVRDRLANQPQHF. The CDR3 DNA reads TGTGCCAGCGTCGTTCGTGACAGGCTTGCCAATCAGCCCCAGCATTTT. The full variable domain, rest sourced from reference TRBV28 and TRBJ1-5, is DVKVTQSSRYLVKRTGEKVFLECVQDMDHENMFWYRQDPGLGLRLIYFSYDVKMKEKGDIPEGYSVSREKKERFSLILESASTNQTSMYLCASVVRDRLANQPQHFGDGTRLSIL.

This clone was picked up one time. V gene TRBV28 combines with J gene TRBJ2-7; D not certain. The CDR3 has 14 residues. Trimming pared 2 bases from V and 0 bases from J, leaving 8 bases between. The germline gives CDR1 MDHEN, CDR2 SYDVKM. As DNA, the CDR3 is TGTGCCAGCAGTTTAAGTCTGAACTCCTACGAGCAGTACTTC. It codes for CASSLSLNSYEQYF.

This rearrangement joins TRBV27 to TRBJ1-5, with 11 bases aligning to TRBD1. V trimming: 5 bases; J trimming: 2 bases; junction bases outside the gene matches: 5. The CDR3 is made up of 16 amino acids. Germline CDR1 is MNHEY and CDR2 is SMNVEV (reference sequence). The CDR3 loop is CASSLGQGVRNQPQHF. For the CDR3, the DNA is TGTGCCAGCAGTCTGGGACAGGGGGTTCGCAATCAGCCCCAGCATTTT.

The gene calls are TRBV9 and TRBJ2-1, with D tentatively TRBD2 (5 bases). Germline CDR1 and CDR2: SGDLS and YYNGEE. V was shortened by 3 bases and J by 5 bases, with 9 bases between the two germline ends. This CDR3 contains 13 residues. In nucleotides, the CDR3 is TGTGCCAGCAGCGGAGGGTCCCACAATGAGCAGTTCTTC. It yields the protein CASSGGSHNEQFF.

The V call is TRBV2, the J call TRBJ1-5; no reliable D call. Trimming pared 6 bases from V and 4 bases from J, leaving 10 bases between. The CDR3 consists of 13 residues. Germline V gives CDR1 SNHLY, CDR2 FYNNEI. The CDR3 region has the DNA TGTGCCAGCAGCGCACAGCGAAATCAGCCCCAGCATTTT. It is translated as CASSAQRNQPQHF.

A single count supports this clone. The V and J genes are TRBV9 and TRBJ2-3; no clear D gene. The CDR3 is made up of 13 amino acids. Deletions cut 0 bases from V and 2 bases from J, with 4 bases between. Per germline, CDR1 SGDLS and CDR2 YYNGEE. The CDR3 DNA is TGTGCCAGCAGCGTAGGAAACACAGATACGCAGTATTTT. Translating gives CASSVGNTDTQYF. Full variable domain (outside the CDR3, taken from reference TRBV9 and TRBJ2-3): DSGVTQTPKHLITATGQRVTLRCSPRSGDLSVYWYQQSLDQGLQFLIQYYNGEERAKGNILERFSAQQFPDLHSELNLSSLELGDSALYFCASSVGNTDTQYFGPGTRLTVL.

The J gene is TRBJ1-3, the V gene TRBV16; the D is unclear. Germline V CDR1 and CDR2: KGHSY, FQNENV. CDR3 length: 11 residues. The germline V and J ends were trimmed by 7 bases and 4 bases, with 5 bases remaining between them. The CDR3 sequence is CASTRGNTIYF. CDR3 coding DNA: TGTGCCAGCACGAGGGGAAACACCATATATTTT.

The rearrangement uses TRBV6-5 and TRBJ2-3; D is unresolved. Germline V gives CDR1 MNHEY, CDR2 SVGAGI. The CDR3 is 11 residues long. The V and J ends lost 5 bases and 6 bases respectively, with 6 bases between them. CDR3 protein: CASSTLDTQYF. The CDR3, as DNA: TGTGCCAGCAGTACCCTGGATACGCAGTATTTT.

V usage is TRBV5-4 and J usage is TRBJ2-1; 11 bases line up with TRBD2. The CDR3 spans 15 residues. With 3 bases clipped from V and 4 bases from J, the junction kept 3 bases outside the gene matches. CDR1 and CDR2 from the germline V gene are SGHNT and YYREEE (reference sequence). CDR3 region: CASSYGLAGYNEQFF. CDR3 bases: TGTGCCAGCAGCTATGGACTAGCGGGTTACAATGAGCAGTTCTTC.

This chain links TRBV11-1 with TRBJ2-7, with D possibly being TRBD1 (6 bases). The V gene's germline CDR1 is SGHAT and CDR2 FQDESV (reference sequence). The CDR3 spans 14 residues. Trimming removed 5 bases at V and 3 bases at J, with 14 bases between. CDR3 amino acids: CASSQPGHNYEQYF. The DNA for the CDR3 is TGTGCCAGCAGCCAGCCGGGACACAACTACGAGCAGTACTTC.

The chain's CDR3 is CASSEGWWLGGYEQYV. The CDR3, as DNA: TGTGCCAGCAGTGAAGGATGGTGGCTTGGCGGCTACGAGCAGTACGTC. The chain uses TRBV6-1 and TRBJ2-7; D ambiguous. CDR3 size: 16 residues. CDR1 and CDR2 from the germline V gene are MNHNS and SASEGT. The V and J ends lost 1 base and 3 bases respectively, with 16 bases between them.

J is TRBJ2-7 and V is TRBV27, with D possibly TRBD2 on 7 matching bases. The germline V gene encodes CDR1 MNHEY and CDR2 SMNVEV (reference sequence). The V end lost 7 bases, the J end lost 4 bases, and 23 bases lay between the germline ends. CDR3 size: 16 residues. This CDR3 reads CASTPSGGPAIYEQYF. The CDR3 bases are TGTGCCAGCACCCCCTCCGGGGGGCCTGCTATTTACGAGCAGTACTTC.

The chain employs TRBV6-5 and TRBJ2-5; no definite D call. CDR1 is MNHEY and CDR2 is SVGAGI in the germline V gene. The CDR3 totals 13 residues. The V gene lost 0 bases and the J gene lost 2 bases, with 4 bases spanning the gap. The CDR3 sequence is CASSYSGQETQYF. DNA of the CDR3: TGTGCCAGCAGTTACTCGGGTCAAGAGACCCAGTACTTC.

The gene calls are TRBV6-6 and TRBJ2-7; D remains ambiguous. Germline-derived CDR1 and CDR2 are MNHNY and SVGAGI (reference sequence). V lost 2 bases and J 0 bases, leaving 5 bases between the germline ends. The CDR3 has 13 amino acids. CDR3 sequence: CASSYTNSYEQYV. Written as DNA, the CDR3 is TGTGCCAGCAGTTACACAAACTCCTACGAGCAGTACGTC.

The chain employs TRBV28 and TRBJ1-1; D may be TRBD1 (6 bases). V lost 7 bases and J 3 bases, leaving 15 bases between the germline ends. CDR1 is MDHEN and CDR2 is SYDVKM in the germline V gene. The CDR3 sequence is 14 residues long. The CDR3, as DNA: TGTGCCAGCACCCGAGGGGGGGAGGACACTGAAGCTTTCTTT. Protein: CASTRGGEDTEAFF.

A word on this clone: Other DNA sequences in the same sample also yield this CDR3. The V and J genes are TRBV10-3 and TRBJ2-3; D unresolved. Germline CDR1 is ENHRY and CDR2 is SYGVKD. Deletions cut 2 bases from V and 4 bases from J, with 4 bases between. The CDR3 has 12 residues. Written as DNA, the CDR3 is TGTGCCATCAGTGAGAGCCCAGATACGCAGTATTTT. Its protein product is CAISESPDTQYF.

The DNA of the CDR3 is TGTGCCAGCAGTTTCGTTAGCTCCTACAATGAGCAGTTCTTC. Residues: CASSFVSSYNEQFF. The chain combines TRBV27 with TRBJ2-1, with D unresolved. V dropped 3 bases and J dropped 0 bases, with 6 bases sitting between them. There are 14 residues in the CDR3. CDR1 and CDR2 (germline): MNHEY, SMNVEV (reference sequence).

This rearrangement joins TRBV4-3 to TRBJ1-5; D remains unclear. The CDR3 has 14 amino acids. With 0 bases removed from V and 7 bases from J, the gap between germline ends came to 10 bases. Germline CDR1 and CDR2: LGHNA and YSLEER. The CDR3 sequence is CASSQELDWQPQHF. CDR3 sequence (DNA): TGCGCCAGCAGCCAAGAGTTGGACTGGCAGCCCCAGCATTTT.

The gene calls are TRBV6-5 and TRBJ1-2, with no clear D. Per germline, CDR1 MNHEY and CDR2 SVGAGI. This CDR3 has 12 residues. V lost 8 bases and J 3 bases, leaving 10 bases between the germline ends. The CDR3 nucleotides read TGTGCCAGCTCGTCGAGCGACTATGGCTACACCTTC. This codes for CASSSSDYGYTF.